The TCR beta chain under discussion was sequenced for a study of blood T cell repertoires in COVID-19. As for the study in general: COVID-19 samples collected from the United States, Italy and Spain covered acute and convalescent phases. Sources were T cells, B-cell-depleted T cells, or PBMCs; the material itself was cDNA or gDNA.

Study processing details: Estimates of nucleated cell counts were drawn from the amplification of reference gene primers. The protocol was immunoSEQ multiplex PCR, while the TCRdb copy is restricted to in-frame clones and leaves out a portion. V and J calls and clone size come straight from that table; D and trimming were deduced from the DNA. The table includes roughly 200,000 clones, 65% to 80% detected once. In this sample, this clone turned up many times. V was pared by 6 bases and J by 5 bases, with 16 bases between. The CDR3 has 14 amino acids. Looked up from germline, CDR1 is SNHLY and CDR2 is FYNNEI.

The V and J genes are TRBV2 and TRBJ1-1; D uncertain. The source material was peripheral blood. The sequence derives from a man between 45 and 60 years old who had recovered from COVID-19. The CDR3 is CASRLAMAWTEAFF. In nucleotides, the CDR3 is TGTGCCAGCAGATTAGCAATGGCGTGGACTGAAGCTTTCTTT. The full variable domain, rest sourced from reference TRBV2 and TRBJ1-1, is EPEVTQTPSHQVTQMGQEVILRCVPISNHLYFYWYRQILGQKVEFLVSFYNNEISEKSEIFDDQFSVERPDGSNFTLKIRSTKLEDSAMYFCASRLAMAWTEAFFGQGTRLTVV.